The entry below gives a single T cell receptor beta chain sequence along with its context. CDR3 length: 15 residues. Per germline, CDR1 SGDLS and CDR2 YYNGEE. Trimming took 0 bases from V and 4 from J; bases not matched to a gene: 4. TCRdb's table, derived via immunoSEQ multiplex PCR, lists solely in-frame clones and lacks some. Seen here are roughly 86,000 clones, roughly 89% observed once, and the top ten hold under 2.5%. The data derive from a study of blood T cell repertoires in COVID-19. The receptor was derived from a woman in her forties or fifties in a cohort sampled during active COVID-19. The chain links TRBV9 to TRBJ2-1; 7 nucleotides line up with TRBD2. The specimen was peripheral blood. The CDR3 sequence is CASSVGGGNYNEQFF. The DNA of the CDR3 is TGTGCCAGCAGCGTAGGCGGGGGAAATTACAATGAGCAGTTCTTC.